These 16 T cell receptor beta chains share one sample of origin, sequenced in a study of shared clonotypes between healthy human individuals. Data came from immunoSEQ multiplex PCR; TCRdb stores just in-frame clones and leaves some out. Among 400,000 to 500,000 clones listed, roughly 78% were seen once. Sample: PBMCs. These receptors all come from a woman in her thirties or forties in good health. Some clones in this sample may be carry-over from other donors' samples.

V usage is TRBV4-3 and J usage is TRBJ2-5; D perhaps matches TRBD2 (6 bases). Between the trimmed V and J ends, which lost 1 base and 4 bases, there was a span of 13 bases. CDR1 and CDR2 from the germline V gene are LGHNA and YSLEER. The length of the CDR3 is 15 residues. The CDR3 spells CASSQGDSRVETQYF. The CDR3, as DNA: TGCGCCAGCAGCCAAGGGGACTCCCGGGTAGAGACCCAGTACTTC.

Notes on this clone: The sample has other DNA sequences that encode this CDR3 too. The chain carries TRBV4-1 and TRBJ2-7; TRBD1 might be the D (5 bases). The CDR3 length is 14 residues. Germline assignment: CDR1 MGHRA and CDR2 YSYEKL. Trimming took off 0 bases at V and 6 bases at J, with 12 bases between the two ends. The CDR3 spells CASSQDPQGLEQYF. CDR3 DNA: TGCGCCAGCAGCCAAGATCCCCAGGGCCTCGAGCAGTACTTC.

CDR3 loop: CASRVAGATYEQYF. The CDR3 nucleotides read TGTGCCAGCAGGGTAGCGGGGGCCACCTACGAGCAGTACTTC. The V and J genes are TRBV6-1 and TRBJ2-7; 9 bases match TRBD2. Germline V gene data show CDR1 as MNHNS and CDR2 as SASEGT. This CDR3 region has 14 residues. J gave up 2 bases and V 6 bases, and 5 bases lay outside the gene matches.

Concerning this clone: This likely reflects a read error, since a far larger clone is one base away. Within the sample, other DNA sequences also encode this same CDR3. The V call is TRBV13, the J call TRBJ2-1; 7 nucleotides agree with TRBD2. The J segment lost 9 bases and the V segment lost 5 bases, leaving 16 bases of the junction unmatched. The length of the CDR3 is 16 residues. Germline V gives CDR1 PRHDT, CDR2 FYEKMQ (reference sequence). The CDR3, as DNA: TGTGCCAGCAGCCCAAGACTAGCAGGAGGGTTCGGTGAGCAGTTCTTC. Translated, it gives CASSPRLAGGFGEQFF. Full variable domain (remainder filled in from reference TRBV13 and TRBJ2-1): AAGVIQSPRHLIKEKRETATLKCYPIPRHDTVYWYQQGPGQDPQFLISFYEKMQSDKGSIPDRFSAQQFSDYHSELNMSSLELGDSALYFCASSPRLAGGFGEQFFGPGTRLTVL.

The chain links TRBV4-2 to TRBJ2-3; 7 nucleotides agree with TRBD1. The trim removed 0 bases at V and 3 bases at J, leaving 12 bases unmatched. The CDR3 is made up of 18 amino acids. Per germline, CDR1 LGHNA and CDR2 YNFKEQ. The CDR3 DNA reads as TGTGCCAGCAGCCAAGAATCACTAGGGGGCCTTGGGACAGATACGCAGTATTTT. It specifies CASSQESLGGLGTDTQYF.

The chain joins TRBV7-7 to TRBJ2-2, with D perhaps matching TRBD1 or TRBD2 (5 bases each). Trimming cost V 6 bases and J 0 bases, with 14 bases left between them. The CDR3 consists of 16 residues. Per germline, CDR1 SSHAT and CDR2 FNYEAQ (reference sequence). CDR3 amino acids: CASSQTGPANTGELFF. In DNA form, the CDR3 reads TGTGCCAGCAGTCAAACGGGACCGGCGAACACCGGGGAGCTGTTTTTT.

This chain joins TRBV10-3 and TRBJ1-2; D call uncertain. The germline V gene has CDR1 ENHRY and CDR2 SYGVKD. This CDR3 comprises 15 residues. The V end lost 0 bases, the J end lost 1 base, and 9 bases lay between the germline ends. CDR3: CAISESRSGNYGYTF. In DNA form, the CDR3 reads TGTGCCATCAGTGAGTCGAGATCCGGTAACTATGGCTACACCTTC.

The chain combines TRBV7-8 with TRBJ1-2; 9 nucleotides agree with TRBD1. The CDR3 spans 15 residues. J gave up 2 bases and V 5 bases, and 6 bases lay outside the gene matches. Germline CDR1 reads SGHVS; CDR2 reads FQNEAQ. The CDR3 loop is CASSLRTGANYGYTF. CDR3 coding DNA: TGTGCCAGCAGCCTCCGGACAGGGGCCAACTATGGCTACACCTTC.

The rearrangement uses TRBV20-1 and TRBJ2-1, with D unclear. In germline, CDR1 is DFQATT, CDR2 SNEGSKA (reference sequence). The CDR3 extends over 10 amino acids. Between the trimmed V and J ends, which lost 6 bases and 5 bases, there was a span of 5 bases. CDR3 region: CSAHDNEQFF. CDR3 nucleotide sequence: TGCAGTGCCCACGACAATGAGCAGTTCTTC.

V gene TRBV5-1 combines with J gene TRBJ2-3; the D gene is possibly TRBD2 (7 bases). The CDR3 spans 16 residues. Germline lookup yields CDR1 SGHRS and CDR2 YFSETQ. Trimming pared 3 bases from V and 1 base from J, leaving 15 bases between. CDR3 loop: CASSYGRGIGTDTQYF. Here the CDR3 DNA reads TGCGCCAGCAGCTATGGGAGGGGGATAGGCACAGATACGCAGTATTTT.

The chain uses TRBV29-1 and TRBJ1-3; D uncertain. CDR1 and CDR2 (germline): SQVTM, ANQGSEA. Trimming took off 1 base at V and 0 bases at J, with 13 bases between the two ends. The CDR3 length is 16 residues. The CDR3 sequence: CSVEGGWGNSGNTIYF. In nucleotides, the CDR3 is TGCAGCGTTGAAGGAGGGTGGGGAAACTCTGGAAACACCATATATTTT.

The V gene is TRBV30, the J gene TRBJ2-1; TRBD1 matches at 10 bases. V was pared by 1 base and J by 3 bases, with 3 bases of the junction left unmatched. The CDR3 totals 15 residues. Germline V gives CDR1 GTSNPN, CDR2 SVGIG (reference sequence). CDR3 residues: CAWSAGQGNYNEQFF. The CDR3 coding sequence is TGTGCCTGGAGTGCGGGACAGGGGAACTACAATGAGCAGTTCTTC.

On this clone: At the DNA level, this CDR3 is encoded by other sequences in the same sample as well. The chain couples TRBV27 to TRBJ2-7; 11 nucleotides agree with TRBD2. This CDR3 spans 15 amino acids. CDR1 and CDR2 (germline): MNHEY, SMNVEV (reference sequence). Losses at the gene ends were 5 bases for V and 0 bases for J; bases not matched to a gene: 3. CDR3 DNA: TGTGCCAGCAGTCCAGGACTAGCGGGCTCCTACGAGCAGTACTTC. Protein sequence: CASSPGLAGSYEQYF.

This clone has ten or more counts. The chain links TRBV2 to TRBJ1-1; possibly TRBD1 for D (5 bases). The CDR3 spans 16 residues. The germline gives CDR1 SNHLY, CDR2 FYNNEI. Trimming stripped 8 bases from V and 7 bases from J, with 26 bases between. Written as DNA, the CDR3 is TGTGCCAGCCATGGGGTTCTTGGGCAGGGTCGAGGTGAAGCTTTCTTT. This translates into CASHGVLGQGRGEAFF.

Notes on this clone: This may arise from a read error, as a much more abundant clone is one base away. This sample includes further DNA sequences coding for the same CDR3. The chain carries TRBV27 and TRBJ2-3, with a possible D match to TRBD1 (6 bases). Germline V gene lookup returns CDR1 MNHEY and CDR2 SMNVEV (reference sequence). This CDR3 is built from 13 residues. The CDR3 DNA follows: TGTGCCAGCAGGTATCACAGGGCAGACACGCAGTATTTT. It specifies CASRYHRADTQYF.

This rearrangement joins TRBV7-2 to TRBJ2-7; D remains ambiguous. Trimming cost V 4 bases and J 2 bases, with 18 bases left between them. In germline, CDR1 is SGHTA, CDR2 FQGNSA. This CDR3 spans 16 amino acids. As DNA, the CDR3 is TGTGCCAGCAGCTATGAGGCTTGGTGGCAAACCTACGAGCAGTACTTC. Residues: CASSYEAWWQTYEQYF.